One sample yielded the 11 T cell receptor beta chains listed below, sequenced in a study of identical twins. TCRdb recomputed calls from the 5' RACE reads with MiXCR, one row per CDR3 protein. The data show about 550,000 distinct CDR3 sequences, approximately 20% seen once. The sample also formed part of further work on yellow fever vaccine responses in identical twins.

Material: CD4+ T cells sorted from blood. All receptors derive from a woman aged 18-29 years in good health.

The chain has TRBV5-1 and TRBJ1-1; perhaps TRBD1 as D (6 bases). Germline CDR1 is SGHRS and CDR2 is YFSETQ. The CDR3 covers 15 residues. V dropped 1 base and J dropped 2 bases, with 12 bases sitting between them. The CDR3: CASSLSQGFNTEAFF. The CDR3 region has the DNA TGCGCCAGCAGCTTGTCCCAGGGGTTTAACACTGAAGCTTTCTTT.

The J gene is TRBJ1-1, the V gene TRBV5-5; a possible D gene is TRBD1 (5 bases). Trimming left V 1 base short and J 4 bases short, with 14 bases between. CDR3 length equals 15 residues. Per the germline V gene, CDR1 is SGHKS and CDR2 is YYEKEE (reference sequence). The chain's CDR3 is CASSLRLQGGTEAFF. CDR3 nucleotides: TGTGCCAGCAGCTTGAGGTTGCAGGGTGGCACTGAAGCTTTCTTT.

This chain joins TRBV2 and TRBJ1-4, with 8 nucleotides matching TRBD1. The V gene's germline CDR1 is SNHLY and CDR2 FYNNEI. The CDR3 totals 15 residues. The V gene end was trimmed by 3 bases and the J gene end by 7 bases; junction bases not matched to a gene: 7. The DNA of the CDR3 is TGTGCCAGCAGTGACCGGGACAGGCCCGGTGAAAAACTGTTTTTT. Amino acid sequence: CASSDRDRPGEKLFF.

The CDR3 nucleotides read TGTGCTAGTGGCCTAGGACAGGGGGCATACGAGCAGTACTTC. It codes for CASGLGQGAYEQYF. This chain connects TRBV12-5 to TRBJ2-7; TRBD1 matches at 11 bases. Germline V lookup: CDR1 LGHNT, CDR2 FRNRAP. This CDR3 is built from 14 residues. The V gene end was trimmed by 6 bases and the J gene end by 4 bases; junction bases not matched to a gene: 5.

This clonotype turned up a few times. This chain joins TRBV6-2 or TRBV6-3 and TRBJ2-1; the match to TRBD2 covers 14 bases. The CDR3 length is 17 residues. CDR1 and CDR2 (germline): MNHEY, SVGEGT. V shed 0 bases, J shed 9 bases, and the junction held 7 bases outside the gene matches. The CDR3 sequence is CASSYSDPGLAGVEQFF. CDR3 sequence (DNA): TGTGCCAGCAGTTACTCGGACCCGGGACTAGCGGGAGTTGAGCAGTTCTTC.

In its sample, this clonotype was seen a few times. The V call is TRBV10-3, the J call TRBJ2-2; D is possibly TRBD1 (7 bases). V was clipped by 2 bases and J by 3 bases, with 10 bases between them. The CDR3 consists of 15 residues. Per germline, CDR1 ENHRY and CDR2 SYGVKD. CDR3 sequence: CAISERGTDTGELFF. CDR3 DNA: TGTGCCATCAGTGAGCGGGGGACAGACACCGGGGAGCTGTTTTTT.

The sample holds a few counts of this clonotype. This chain links TRBV4-2 with TRBJ1-4; no firm D call. V shed 4 bases and J shed 6 bases, with 15 bases lying between them. The CDR3 runs to 15 residues. Germline V CDR1 and CDR2: LGHNA, YNFKEQ. The CDR3 DNA is TGTGCCAGCAGCCGAAGATCCGAAGGTCATGAAAAACTGTTTTTT. Its protein product is CASSRRSEGHEKLFF.

The CDR3 sequence is CASSQSNLLGDEQFF. The CDR3 DNA reads TGCGCCAGCAGCCAATCGAACCTACTCGGGGATGAGCAGTTCTTC. The chain joins TRBV4-1 to TRBJ2-1, with D possibly matching TRBD2 (5 bases). V shed 2 bases and J shed 8 bases, with 16 bases lying between them. Germline-derived CDR1 and CDR2 are MGHRA and YSYEKL. The CDR3 is 15 amino acids.

The CDR3: CAIRSGGVDEQFF. CDR3 nucleotides: TGTGCCATCAGATCAGGAGGGGTTGATGAGCAGTTCTTC. The V call is TRBV10-3, the J call TRBJ2-1; tentatively, D is TRBD2 (6 bases). Germline loops: CDR1 ENHRY, CDR2 SYGVKD. The CDR3 has 13 residues. V shed 6 bases and J shed 8 bases, with 14 bases lying between them.

This clonotype was observed a handful of times. This chain uses TRBV10-3 with TRBJ2-1; TRBD1 might be the D (5 bases). CDR3 size: 13 residues. Germline CDR1 is ENHRY and CDR2 is SYGVKD. V was clipped by 2 bases and J by 12 bases, with 14 bases between them. This CDR3 reads CAISETDSELQFF. DNA of the CDR3: TGTGCCATCAGTGAGACCGACAGTGAGTTGCAGTTCTTC.

V gene TRBV20-1 combines with J gene TRBJ1-2; D possibly corresponds to TRBD1 (5 bases). The CDR3 covers 13 residues. Germline-derived CDR1 and CDR2 are DFQATT and SNEGSKA (reference sequence). V was clipped by 5 bases and J by 8 bases, with 18 bases between them. The chain's CDR3 is CSADDRGGYGYTF. The CDR3 DNA reads as TGCAGTGCTGATGATCGCGGGGGGTACGGCTACACCTTC.